This T cell receptor (beta chain) comes out of a study of shared T cell receptors in the human thymus. Only in-frame clones appear in the TCRdb table, and some are missing; sequencing was by immunoSEQ multiplex PCR. The table has about 660,000 clones, roughly 88% seen once. The count of this clone is one. Separately, the same data were catalogued under a study of human thymus T cells. As reported in that work: Obtained as resections during corrective heart surgery, the thymus tissue was then studied.

The receptor's source is a boy in the first two years of life with a congenital heart defect. Specimen: thymocytes.

CDR3 in DNA: TGTGCCAGCAGCCATCGGGACAGGAGAGGAGAGACCCAGTACTTC. Amino acids: CASSHRDRRGETQYF. This chain joins TRBV27 and TRBJ2-5; 8 bases fit TRBD1. J was trimmed by 4 bases and V by 6 bases; bases with no gene match: 10. This CDR3 has 15 amino acids. Germline V gives CDR1 MNHEY, CDR2 SMNVEV (reference sequence).